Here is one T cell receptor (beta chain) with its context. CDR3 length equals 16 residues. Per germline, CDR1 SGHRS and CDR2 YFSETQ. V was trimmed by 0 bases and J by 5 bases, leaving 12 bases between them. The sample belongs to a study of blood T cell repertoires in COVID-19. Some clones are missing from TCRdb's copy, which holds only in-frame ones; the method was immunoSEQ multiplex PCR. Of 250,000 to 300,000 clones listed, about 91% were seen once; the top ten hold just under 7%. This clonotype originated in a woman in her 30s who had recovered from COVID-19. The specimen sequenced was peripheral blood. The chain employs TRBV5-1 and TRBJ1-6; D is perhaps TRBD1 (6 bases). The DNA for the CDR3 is TGCGCCAGCAGCTTGGGTACAGGGACCGATAATTCACCCCTCCACTTT. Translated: CASSLGTGTDNSPLHF.